The 14 T cell receptor beta chains presented below share a single source sample, sequenced in a study of blood T cells in healthy people across ages. PCR was performed a second time for roughly 6 to 12 cycles using a sample-barcoded 5' primer and a J-beta primer mix. TCRdb re-derived calls from the 5' RACE reads in MiXCR, one entry per CDR3 protein. This table has about 640,000 distinct CDR3 sequences, roughly 58% appearing once. The sequenced material came from blood. The receptors were sampled from a man aged 55 to 70 in good health.

This clonotype was picked up a small number of times. The rearrangement uses TRBV15 and TRBJ2-6, with D perhaps given as TRBD1 or TRBD2 (5 bases each). Per the germline V gene, CDR1 is LNHNV and CDR2 is YYDKDF (reference sequence). Trimming pared 0 bases from V and 0 bases from J, leaving 15 bases between. The CDR3 extends over 19 amino acids. CDR3 nucleotide sequence: TGTGCCACCAGCAGAGATGAGGGGTTCATTAGCTCTGGGGCCAACGTCCTGACTTTC. Translating gives CATSRDEGFISSGANVLTF. Full variable domain (remainder filled in from reference TRBV15 and TRBJ2-6): DAMVIQNPRYQVTQFGKPVTLSCSQTLNHNVMYWYQQKSSQAPKLLFHYYDKDFNNEADTPDNFQSRRPNTSFCFLDIRSPGLGDTAMYLCATSRDEGFISSGANVLTFGAGSRLTVL.

The DNA for the CDR3 is TGTGCCAGCTCTAGCGGGGGGGCCCCCACAGATACGCAGTATTTT. Its translation: CASSSGGAPTDTQYF. The chain joins TRBV9 to TRBJ2-3; 12 positions match TRBD2. Germline lookup yields CDR1 SGDLS and CDR2 YYNGEE. V dropped 7 bases and J dropped 2; count of bases not matched to a gene: 5. The CDR3 covers 15 residues.

This clonotype has more than one count but fewer than ten. The genes are TRBV20-1 and TRBJ1-1, with TRBD1 identical over 7 bases. The CDR3 runs 12 residues. The J segment lost 8 bases and the V segment lost 3 bases, leaving 6 bases of the junction unmatched. Looked up from germline, CDR1 is DFQATT and CDR2 is SNEGSKA (reference sequence). This CDR3 reads CSASPSTGEAFF. CDR3 in DNA: TGCAGTGCTAGTCCCTCGACAGGGGAAGCTTTCTTT.

The genes are TRBV5-5 and TRBJ2-1; weak D call: TRBD1 (6 bases). Trimming removed 1 base from V and 3 bases from J, with 17 bases in between. The germline V gene has CDR1 SGHKS and CDR2 YYEKEE (reference sequence). The CDR3 has 17 amino acids. Here the CDR3 DNA reads TGTGCCAGCAGCTTGACCAGTTACGGGACACTCTACAATGAGCAGTTCTTC. Residues: CASSLTSYGTLYNEQFF.

This chain uses TRBV6-6 with TRBJ2-1; D possibly corresponds to TRBD1 (5 bases). Germline V lookup: CDR1 MNHNY, CDR2 SVGAGI (reference sequence). The CDR3 spans 15 residues. Trimming stripped 2 bases from V and 2 bases from J, with 10 bases between. CDR3 nucleotide sequence: TGTGCCAGCAGTTACACCAGGACAACCTACAATGAGCAGTTCTTC. It specifies CASSYTRTTYNEQFF.

The chain carries TRBV2 and TRBJ2-7; 7 bases align to TRBD1. The assigned J gene may be wrong: the sequence end matches TRBJ2-5 better. This CDR3 comprises 13 residues. Germline V gives CDR1 SNHLY, CDR2 FYNNEI. This chain's CDR3 is CASSGGGGETQYF. The CDR3 nucleotides are TGTGCCAGCAGTGGAGGGGGCGGGGAGACCCAGTACTTC.

V and J are TRBV10-3 and TRBJ1-2; 9 bases are a match to TRBD1. CDR1 and CDR2 from the germline V gene are ENHRY and SYGVKD. The CDR3 consists of 14 residues. The V gene end was trimmed by 3 bases and the J gene end by 8 bases; junction bases not matched to a gene: 7. In DNA form, the CDR3 reads TGTGCCATCAGTGAAGGTGGGACAGGGAAAGGCTACACCTTC. Amino acids: CAISEGGTGKGYTF.

This chain connects TRBV5-1 to TRBJ2-2; TRBD2 matches at 8 bases. The CDR3 is made up of 19 amino acids. The J segment lost 1 base and the V segment lost 2 bases, leaving 13 bases of the junction unmatched. The germline gives CDR1 SGHRS, CDR2 YFSETQ. CDR3 residues: CASSLEGAGAEMNTGELFF. The CDR3 nucleotides read TGCGCCAGCAGCTTAGAGGGAGCGGGGGCCGAAATGAACACCGGGGAGCTGTTTTTT.

The J gene is TRBJ2-7, the V gene TRBV4-1, with D possibly TRBD2 on 6 matching bases. Trimming stripped 2 bases from V and 1 base from J, with 12 bases between. CDR1 is MGHRA and CDR2 is YSYEKL in the germline V gene. The CDR3 sequence is 15 residues long. CDR3 DNA sequence: TGCGCCAGCAGCCAAACTACTAGCCGATCCTACGAGCAGTACTTC. This gives the protein CASSQTTSRSYEQYF.

The chain is built from TRBV20-1 and TRBJ1-4; D is undetermined. Germline V gene lookup returns CDR1 DFQATT and CDR2 SNEGSKA (reference sequence). This CDR3 is built from 11 residues. V lost 2 bases and J lost 4, with 2 bases in between. This CDR3 reads CSARSNEKLFF. Written as DNA, the CDR3 is TGCAGTGCTAGAAGTAATGAAAAACTGTTTTTT.

The V and J genes are TRBV5-1 and TRBJ1-2, with unresolved D. This CDR3 contains 14 residues. Germline CDR1 and CDR2: SGHRS and YFSETQ. Between the trimmed V and J ends, which lost 4 bases and 8 bases, there was a span of 18 bases. This chain's CDR3 is CASSHDKATAGYTF. The CDR3 coding sequence is TGCGCCAGCAGCCACGACAAGGCGACCGCGGGCTACACCTTC.

The chain employs TRBV28 and TRBJ1-6; 9 bases are a match to TRBD1. Per the germline V gene, CDR1 is MDHEN and CDR2 is SYDVKM. The V and J ends lost 5 bases and 15 bases, in that order; junction bases with no gene match: 8. The CDR3 is 13 amino acids. CDR3 nucleotide sequence: TGTGCCAGCAGTCCCGGACAGGGGATAAGCCTCCACTTT. It codes for CASSPGQGISLHF.

This chain links TRBV5-6 with TRBJ2-5; possibly TRBD1 or TRBD2 for D (6 bases each). The CDR3 length is 15 residues. Germline V lookup: CDR1 SGHDT, CDR2 YYEEEE. V shed 4 bases and J shed 1 base, with 14 bases lying between them. The CDR3 is CASSGGPVGQETQYF. The CDR3, as DNA: TGTGCCAGCAGCGGGGGGCCGGTAGGCCAAGAGACCCAGTACTTC.

The chain links TRBV20-1 to TRBJ2-7; 9 bases are a match to TRBD1. The CDR3 has 12 amino acids. Germline V gene sequence: CDR1 DFQATT, CDR2 SNEGSKA (reference sequence). Unmatched junction bases numbered 5, after V lost 6 bases and J lost 5 bases. The CDR3 spells CSATGGRNEQYF. In DNA, the CDR3 is TGCAGTGCGACAGGGGGGAGGAACGAGCAGTACTTC.